This TCR beta chain was observed in a study of metastatic and nonmetastatic thyroid tumors. Across the whole study: The comparison covered peripheral blood and tumor or nodule tissue in malignant and benign thyroid patients. Study-level results: Reported TCR beta diversity, measured in blood and tumor, was significantly higher for malignant thyroid tumors than for benign nodules.

Treatment of any kind had been given to no patient before thyroid surgery. Many counts were recorded for this clone. The antigen remains unidentified. As originally analysed: It was from CDR3 differences across clinicopathological groups that a distant-metastasis classifier for papillary thyroid cancer was built. Via MiXCR, TCRdb re-called the PCR reads. These V and J calls derive from TCRdb rather than the authors' analysis. The sample has 25,000 to 30,000 clones, 15% to 20% seen once. Sequencing input: blood. The sequence was obtained from a male donor with papillary thyroid cancer or a benign thyroid nodule (not recorded which). Some clones in this sample may be carry-over from other donors' samples.

Here the CDR3 reads CASSLDRGNGGYTF. CDR3 sequence (DNA): TGTGCCAGCAGCTTGGACAGGGGGAATGGCGGCTACACCTTC. The gene calls are TRBV5-4 and TRBJ1-2; 8 bases line up with TRBD1. V shed 0 bases and J 8 bases; nucleotides not matched to a gene: 6. The CDR3 is 14 amino acids. Germline V gene data show CDR1 as SGHNT and CDR2 as YYREEE (reference sequence).